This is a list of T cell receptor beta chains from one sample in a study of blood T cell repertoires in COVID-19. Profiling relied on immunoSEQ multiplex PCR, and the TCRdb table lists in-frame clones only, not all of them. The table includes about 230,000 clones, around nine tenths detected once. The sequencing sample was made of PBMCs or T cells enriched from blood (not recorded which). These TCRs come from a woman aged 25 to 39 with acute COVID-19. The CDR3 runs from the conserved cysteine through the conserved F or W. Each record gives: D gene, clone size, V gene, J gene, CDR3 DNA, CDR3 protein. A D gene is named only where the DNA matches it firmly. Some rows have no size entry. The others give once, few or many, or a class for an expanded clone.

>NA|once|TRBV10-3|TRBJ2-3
TGTGCCATCAATCCCGGGGTAAGCACAGATACGCAGTATTTT
CAINPGVSTDTQYF
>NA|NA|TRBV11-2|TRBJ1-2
TGTGCCAGCAAGCTCGTATATGGCTACACCTTC
CASKLVYGYTF
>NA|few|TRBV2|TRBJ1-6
TGTGCCAGCAGTGTTGTTTCACAGAGATTTAATTCACCCCTCCACTTT
CASSVVSQRFNSPLHF
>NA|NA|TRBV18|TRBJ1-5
TGTGCCAGCTCACCAAGACGGGGGGAGCCCCAGCATTTT
CASSPRRGEPQHF
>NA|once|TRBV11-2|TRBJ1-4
TGTGCCAGCAGCTTATCCCCCCCGGGAAAACTGTTTTTT
CASSLSPPGKLFF
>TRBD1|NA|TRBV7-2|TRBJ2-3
TGTGCCAGCAGCGCGGTACAGGGGGGCCTTGGAGATACGCAGTATTTT
CASSAVQGGLGDTQYF
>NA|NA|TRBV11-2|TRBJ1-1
TGTGCCAGCAGCTTCCCGGGGGGGCGCACTGAAGCTTTCTTT
CASSFPGGRTEAFF
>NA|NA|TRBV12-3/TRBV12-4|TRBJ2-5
TGTGCCAGCACCGACACGTACCAAGAGACCCAGTACTTC
CASTDTYQETQYF
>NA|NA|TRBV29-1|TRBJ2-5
TGCAGCGTTGTCCCCGGCGGGGAGACCCAGTACTTC
CSVVPGGETQYF
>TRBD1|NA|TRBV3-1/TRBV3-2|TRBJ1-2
TGTGCCAGCAGCCAAGGGTACAGGGGAAGGGATGGCTACACCTTC
CASSQGYRGRDGYTF
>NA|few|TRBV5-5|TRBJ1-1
TGTGCCAGCAGCTTGGTCCTTGACACTGAAGCTTTCTTT
CASSLVLDTEAFF
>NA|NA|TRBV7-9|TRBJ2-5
TGTGCCAGCACCAAAAACGGGGGTCGAGAGACCCAGTACTTC
CASTKNGGRETQYF
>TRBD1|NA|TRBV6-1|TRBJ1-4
TGTGCCAGCAGTGAAGTAGGGGGCGATAATGAAAAACTGTTTTTT
CASSEVGGDNEKLFF
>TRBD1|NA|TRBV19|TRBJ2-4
TGTGCCAGTGCTGAAGAAGGGGGCGGTATCAAAAACATTCAGTACTTC
CASAEEGGGIKNIQYF
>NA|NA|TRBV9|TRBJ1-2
TGTGCCAGCAGCGTAGAACATAACTATGGCTACACCTTC
CASSVEHNYGYTF
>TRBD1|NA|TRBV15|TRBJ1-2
TGTGCCACCAGCGGGGCCGCGGACAGGGTGGATGGCTACACCTTC
CATSGAADRVDGYTF
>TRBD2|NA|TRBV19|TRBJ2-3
TGTGCCAGTAGTTTGGTTAGCGGGGGGGCCTTATATACGCAGTATTTT
CASSLVSGGALYTQYF
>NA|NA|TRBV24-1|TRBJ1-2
TGTGCCACCAGTGAGCCTAGCTACACCTTC
CATSEPSYTF
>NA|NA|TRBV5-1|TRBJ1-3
TGCGCCAGCAGCCCTCAAAAAATAACAGGTCTCGGAAACACCATATATTTT
CASSPQKITGLGNTIYF
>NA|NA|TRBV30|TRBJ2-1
TGTGCCTGGGGACAGACCTACAATGAGCAGTTCTTC
CAWGQTYNEQFF
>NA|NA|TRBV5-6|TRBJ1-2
TGTGCCAGCAGCTTGGAACCCGGGTATGGCTACACCTTC
CASSLEPGYGYTF
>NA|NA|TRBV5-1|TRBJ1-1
TGCGCCAGCAGCTCTGTCTCGTACACTGAAGCTTTCTTT
CASSSVSYTEAFF
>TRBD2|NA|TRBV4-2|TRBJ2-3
TGTGCCAGCAGCCAAGACGCTAGCGGGGGGCTCACAGATACGCAGTATTTT
CASSQDASGGLTDTQYF
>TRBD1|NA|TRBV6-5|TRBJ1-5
TGTGCCAGCAGTTTTAGGGCAGGGGGCCAGCCCCAGCATTTT
CASSFRAGGQPQHF
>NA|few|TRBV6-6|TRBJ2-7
TGTGCCAGCAGTTACTTGGCCCCAAACGAATACGAGCAGTACTTC
CASSYLAPNEYEQYF
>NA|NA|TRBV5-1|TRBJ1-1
TGCGCCAGCAGCTTGGACAGGAGGGGAACTGAAGCTTTCTTT
CASSLDRRGTEAFF
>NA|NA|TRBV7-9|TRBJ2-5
TGTGCCAGCAGCCTCCAAGAGACCCAGTACTTC
CASSLQETQYF
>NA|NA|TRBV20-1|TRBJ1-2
TGCAGTGCTAGTCCCTCCAGGGACTATGGCTACACCTTC
CSASPSRDYGYTF
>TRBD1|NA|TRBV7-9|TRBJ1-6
TGTGCCAGCAGCTCCGGGACAGACAATTCACCCCTCCACTTT
CASSSGTDNSPLHF
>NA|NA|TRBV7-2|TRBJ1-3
TGTGCCAGCAGCTCTGACAGGAGCTCTGGAAACACCATATATTTT
CASSSDRSSGNTIYF
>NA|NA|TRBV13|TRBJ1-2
TGTGCCAGCAGCTTAACGGGGAACTATGGCTACACCTTC
CASSLTGNYGYTF
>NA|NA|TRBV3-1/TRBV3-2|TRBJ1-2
TGTGCCAGCAGCCAAGATAGGAGGGGCGGCTCTAACTATGGCTACACCTTC
CASSQDRRGGSNYGYTF
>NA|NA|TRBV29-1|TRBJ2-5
TGCAGCGTTGAAGTTCGGGGTGCCCAAGAGACCCAGTACTTC
CSVEVRGAQETQYF
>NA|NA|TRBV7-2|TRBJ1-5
TGTGCCAGCAGCTTATCAGGGGCGAATCAGCCCCAGCATTTT
CASSLSGANQPQHF
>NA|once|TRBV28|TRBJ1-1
TGTGCCAGCCCCCCCCCGCCAGGTCGGCTTCGTCTGAACACTGAAGCTTTCTTT
CASPPPPGRLRLNTEAFF